The 27 T cell receptor beta chains below were found in one sample sequenced in a study of blood T cell repertoires in COVID-19. Clones were sequenced by immunoSEQ multiplex PCR, and TCRdb holds only the in-frame ones, with some missing. The repertoire holds approximately 200,000 clones, with roughly 89% as singletons. Sequenced input: PBMCs or T cells enriched from blood (not recorded which). These receptors all come from a woman aged 40-49 years with acute COVID-19.

This sequence joins TRBV5-6 and TRBJ2-1; 11 positions match TRBD1. The CDR3 extends over 16 amino acids. Germline V gene data show CDR1 as SGHDT and CDR2 as YYEEEE. V gave up 4 bases and J gave up 6 bases; unmatched junction bases: 9. For the CDR3, the DNA is TGTGCCAGCAGCAGGAGTCTTGGGACAGGGGGCAATGAGCAGTTCTTC. Translated, it gives CASSRSLGTGGNEQFF.

This sequence joins TRBV10-3 and TRBJ2-7; 9 bases map to TRBD1. Germline V gene data show CDR1 as ENHRY and CDR2 as SYGVKD. The junction had 4 bases not matched to a gene; V was cut back by 7 bases and J by 3 bases. This CDR3 comprises 13 residues. Here the CDR3 reads CAINGQGRYEQYF. CDR3 nucleotide sequence: TGTGCCATCAATGGACAGGGGCGCTACGAGCAGTACTTC.

The chain is built from TRBV27 and TRBJ2-1, with a weak D call TRBD2 (7 bases). With 0 bases removed from V and 9 bases from J, the gap between germline ends came to 18 bases. The V gene's germline CDR1 is MNHEY and CDR2 SMNVEV (reference sequence). This CDR3 spans 16 amino acids. The CDR3, as DNA: TGTGCCAGCAGTTTATCGTTACCTAGCGGAGGGGGTGAGCAGTTCTTC. The encoded protein is CASSLSLPSGGGEQFF.

This clone was observed a single time. The rearrangement uses TRBV5-1 and TRBJ1-5; maybe TRBD1 (5 bases). CDR1 is SGHRS, CDR2 YFSETQ, per germline. This CDR3 comprises 14 residues. The V gene lost 2 bases and the J gene lost 9 bases, with 15 bases spanning the gap. This chain's CDR3 is CASSFGTPEGPQHF. Here the CDR3 DNA reads TGCGCCAGCAGCTTCGGGACTCCTGAGGGGCCCCAGCATTTT.

This sequence joins TRBV5-3 and TRBJ2-3; D remains unclear. TRBV5-3 is placed among ORFs of uncertain function. V was clipped by 8 bases and J by 2 bases, with 21 bases between them. CDR3 length equals 16 residues. CDR3 in DNA: TGTGCCAGCCCCTCCCCATGGAGTGCTTACACAGATACGCAGTATTTT. It translates to CASPSPWSAYTDTQYF.

This rearrangement joins TRBV27 to TRBJ2-1; D ambiguous. The CDR3 sequence is 11 residues long. V was shortened by 8 bases and J by 5 bases, with 7 bases between the two germline ends. Germline V lookup: CDR1 MNHEY, CDR2 SMNVEV (reference sequence). CDR3 residues: CASSSHNEQFF. In DNA form, the CDR3 reads TGTGCCAGCTCTTCCCACAATGAGCAGTTCTTC.

The chain joins TRBV6-5 to TRBJ2-7; TRBD1 agrees at 9 bases. The CDR3 has 15 residues. Germline V gene lookup returns CDR1 MNHEY and CDR2 SVGAGI. V gave up 7 bases and J gave up 4 bases; unmatched junction bases: 11. The CDR3 DNA reads as TGTGCCAGCATCCAAGGGGGGACAGGGAATTACGAGCAGTACTTC. Translating gives CASIQGGTGNYEQYF.

V usage is TRBV2 and J usage is TRBJ1-5; maybe TRBD1 (6 bases). Germline CDR1 and CDR2: SNHLY and FYNNEI. This CDR3 contains 17 residues. Trimming took off 5 bases at V and 9 bases at J, with 26 bases between the two ends. This CDR3 is CASSPSTRTDEIMPQHF. The CDR3 DNA reads as TGTGCCAGCAGTCCAAGCACGAGGACAGACGAAATAATGCCCCAGCATTTT.

V is TRBV9 and J is TRBJ2-1; possible D gene TRBD1, 6 bases. CDR3 length equals 13 residues. Germline assignment: CDR1 SGDLS and CDR2 YYNGEE. The germline V and J ends were trimmed by 0 bases and 6 bases, with 7 bases remaining between them. The CDR3 region is CASSVAQGNEQFF. The DNA of the CDR3 is TGTGCCAGCAGCGTAGCACAGGGCAATGAGCAGTTCTTC.

In this sample, this clone turned up a few times. This sequence joins TRBV7-8 and TRBJ2-2; no clear D gene. The germline gives CDR1 SGHVS, CDR2 FQNEAQ. The CDR3 loop spans 17 amino acids. V was cut by 1 base and J by 1 base, with 13 bases left in between. The CDR3 region has the DNA TGTGCCAGCAGCTTAGTCTCGAACAGATTGAACACCGGGGAGCTGTTTTTT. Amino acid sequence: CASSLVSNRLNTGELFF.

The chain couples TRBV4-1 to TRBJ1-1; no clear D. Trimming took 0 bases from V and 7 from J, leaving 9 bases between them. The CDR3 consists of 13 residues. Per the germline V gene, CDR1 is MGHRA and CDR2 is YSYEKL. The CDR3 DNA reads TGCGCCAGCAGCCAAGACGAGGAGGGTGAAGCTTTCTTT. Protein product: CASSQDEEGEAFF.

This sequence joins TRBV5-1 and TRBJ1-2; TRBD1 might be the D (5 bases). Per germline, CDR1 SGHRS and CDR2 YFSETQ. V lost 0 bases and J 8 bases, leaving 14 bases between the germline ends. CDR3 length: 14 amino acids. The CDR3 loop reads CASSLEGRREGYTF. The CDR3, as DNA: TGCGCCAGCAGCTTGGAGGGGAGGCGGGAAGGCTACACCTTC.

The chain combines TRBV6-5 with TRBJ2-7; the D gene is possibly TRBD1 (6 bases). Trimming removed 6 bases from V and 1 base from J, with 13 bases in between. This CDR3 spans 14 amino acids. Per germline, CDR1 MNHEY and CDR2 SVGAGI. The CDR3 loop is CASRTGQTSYEQYF. CDR3 coding DNA: TGTGCCAGCAGAACCGGACAGACTTCCTACGAGCAGTACTTC.

This chain uses TRBV16 with TRBJ1-1, with D tentatively TRBD1 (6 bases). CDR3 length: 16 residues. Germline lookup yields CDR1 KGHSY and CDR2 FQNENV. The V end was cut by 1 base, the J end by 4 bases, with 16 bases between. CDR3 sequence (DNA): TGTGCCAGCAGCCAATGGGGGCGCGTTGGTGGCACTGAAGCTTTCTTT. As protein: CASSQWGRVGGTEAFF.

The V and J genes are TRBV5-1 and TRBJ1-2; D is perhaps TRBD1 (5 bases). Germline values: CDR1 SGHRS, CDR2 YFSETQ. The CDR3 has 14 amino acids. V was clipped by 1 base and J by 7 bases, with 14 bases between them. The CDR3 loop is CASSLTGNPFGYTF. CDR3 bases: TGCGCCAGCAGCTTGACAGGAAACCCTTTTGGCTACACCTTC.

The gene calls are TRBV7-8 and TRBJ1-4, with 7 positions matching TRBD1. The V segment lost 5 bases and the J segment 4 bases; nucleotides outside the gene matches: 10. The germline CDR1 and CDR2 sequences are SGHVS and FQNEAQ. The CDR3 consists of 16 residues. CDR3 nucleotides: TGTGCCAGCAGCCCACGACAGGGAAGGGGTAATGAAAAACTGTTTTTT. It yields the protein CASSPRQGRGNEKLFF. The full variable domain, in which reference TRBV7-8 and TRBJ1-4 provide the parts outside the CDR3, is GAGVSQSPRYKVAKRGQDVALRCDPISGHVSLFWYQQALGQGPEFLTYFQNEAQLDKSGLPSDRFFAERPEGSVSTLKIQRTQQEDSAVYLCASSPRQGRGNEKLFFGSGTQLSVL.

This clone has a handful of counts. The chain recombines TRBV7-9 with TRBJ1-1; D call uncertain. V was pared by 3 bases and J by 5 bases, with 10 bases between. This CDR3 has 13 residues. CDR1 is SEHNR, CDR2 FQNEAQ, per germline (reference sequence). CDR3 sequence (DNA): TGTGCCAGCAGCTTCGGGGAAGGTACTGAAGCTTTCTTT. Translated: CASSFGEGTEAFF.

This sequence joins TRBV28 and TRBJ1-1; 8 nucleotides line up with TRBD1. The germline gives CDR1 MDHEN, CDR2 SYDVKM. The CDR3 length is 15 residues. Trimming took 5 bases from V and 8 from J; bases not matched to a gene: 13. The DNA for the CDR3 is TGTGCCAGCAGTATTATTTCGACAGGGGCGAGGGAAGCTTTCTTT. Translated: CASSIISTGAREAFF.

The genes are TRBV28 and TRBJ2-1, with 7 bases aligning to TRBD1. The CDR3 has 16 residues. The germline V gene has CDR1 MDHEN and CDR2 SYDVKM. With 2 bases clipped from V and 7 bases from J, the junction kept 11 bases outside the gene matches. The CDR3 here is CASSLPGTEPRNEQFF. In DNA form, the CDR3 reads TGTGCCAGCAGTTTACCCGGGACAGAACCTAGGAATGAGCAGTTCTTC.

The count of this clone is one. The genes are TRBV27 and TRBJ1-4; D perhaps matches TRBD1 (5 bases). There are 16 residues in the CDR3. With 2 bases removed from V and 3 bases from J, the gap between germline ends came to 13 bases. Germline V lookup: CDR1 MNHEY, CDR2 SMNVEV (reference sequence). The CDR3 is CASSLGGGIPNEKLFF. CDR3 coding DNA: TGTGCCAGCAGTTTAGGGGGGGGAATCCCTAATGAAAAACTGTTTTTT. Looking up the rest from reference TRBV27 and TRBJ1-4 gives the full variable domain: EAQVTQNPRYLITVTGKKLTVTCSQNMNHEYMSWYRQDPGLGLRQIYYSMNVEVTDKGDVPEGYKVSRKEKRNFPLILESPSPNQTSLYFCASSLGGGIPNEKLFFGSGTQLSVL.

The chain is built from TRBV28 and TRBJ2-3; TRBD2 might be the D (6 bases). Looked up from germline, CDR1 is MDHEN and CDR2 is SYDVKM. This CDR3 spans 15 amino acids. Trimming left V 4 bases short and J 1 base short, with 12 bases between. CDR3 region: CASSSRGGGTDTQYF. CDR3 DNA sequence: TGTGCCAGCAGTTCGCGCGGCGGGGGCACAGATACGCAGTATTTT.

The chain recombines TRBV6-5 with TRBJ1-5, with D possibly matching TRBD1 (5 bases). V gave up 6 bases and J gave up 1 base, with 13 bases separating them. The CDR3 runs 15 residues. CDR1 and CDR2 (germline): MNHEY, SVGAGI. Here the CDR3 DNA reads TGTGCCAGCAGCGCTACAGGTTTGAGCAATCAGCCCCAGCATTTT. Protein product: CASSATGLSNQPQHF.

CDR3 residues: CASSDDPGRAYNEQFF. CDR3 nucleotide sequence: TGTGCCAGCAGTGACGATCCGGGGAGAGCCTACAATGAGCAGTTCTTC. The chain has TRBV6-4 and TRBJ2-1, with D possibly matching TRBD2 (5 bases). CDR3 size: 16 residues. In germline, CDR1 is MRHNA, CDR2 SNTAGT. V shed 2 bases and J shed 2 bases, with 13 bases lying between them.

The chain uses TRBV3-1 (or the pseudogene TRBV3-2) and TRBJ2-3; 13 bases are shared with TRBD2. Germline trimming cut 4 bases from V and 1 base from J; bases unmatched to any gene: 5. Germline V gene sequence: CDR1 LGHDT, CDR2 YNNKEL (reference sequence). The CDR3 has 17 residues. The CDR3 region is CASSPGLAGVGTDTQYF. The CDR3 DNA is TGTGCCAGCAGCCCTGGACTAGCGGGAGTAGGCACAGATACGCAGTATTTT.

The chain links TRBV10-3 to TRBJ2-7; 10 bases match TRBD1. CDR1 ENHRY and CDR2 SYGVKD come from the germline V gene. With 6 bases clipped from V and 6 bases from J, the junction kept 5 bases outside the gene matches. CDR3 size: 13 residues. The DNA of the CDR3 is TGTGCCATCAGACGGGACAGGGGACTCGAGCAGTACTTC. It encodes CAIRRDRGLEQYF.

The chain employs TRBV12-3 or TRBV12-4 and TRBJ2-5; D is possibly TRBD1 (6 bases). Deletions cut 3 bases from V and 3 bases from J, with 8 bases between. This CDR3 spans 13 amino acids. CDR3 nucleotide sequence: TGTGCCAGCAGTTTTAGGGGGAAAGAGACCCAGTACTTC. Translation: CASSFRGKETQYF.

The chain has TRBV5-6 and TRBJ2-1; TRBD1 aligns across 7 bases. This CDR3 spans 13 amino acids. With 0 bases clipped from V and 8 bases from J, the junction kept 2 bases outside the gene matches. CDR1 is SGHDT, CDR2 YYEEEE, per germline. CDR3 bases: TGTGCCAGCAGCTTGGTAGGGGGCGATGAGCAGTTCTTC. This translates into CASSLVGGDEQFF.